In this sample, the clone carrying this TCR beta chain turned up once. What it recognizes is unknown. Employing constant-segment primers, 5'RACE generated TCR alpha and TCR beta cDNA libraries bearing sample barcodes and UMIs. TCRdb redid the calling of the 5' RACE reads with MiXCR, one entry per CDR3 protein. The repertoire holds approximately 580,000 distinct CDR3 sequences, with just over 20% as singletons. The CDR3 sequence is 13 residues long. Germline V gene lookup returns CDR1 MNHNS and CDR2 SASEGT. Unmatched junction bases numbered 4, after V lost 5 bases and J lost 7 bases. This sample is part of a study of T-cell memory formation after mild COVID-19. For the study at large: Largely donor-specific sequence clusters came from a couple of donors. Notes on the study in general: Among CD4+ contracting clones, most were CM and EM, and CD8+ ones EMRA. Certain responding clones were present in pre-infection memory, suggesting participation of cross-reactive memory.

This clonotype originated in an adult woman who had mild COVID-19 (a few samples of this study predate the infection). Cell type and time point are not known. Sequenced sample: PBMCs or a T cell subset sorted from them (not recorded which). The V and J genes are TRBV6-1 and TRBJ1-2; 10 nucleotides align to TRBD1. The CDR3 sequence is CASSPDRGLGYTF. In DNA, the CDR3 is TGTGCCAGCAGTCCTGACAGGGGGCTTGGCTACACCTTC.